The subject of this entry is one T cell receptor beta chain. The antigen is undetermined. After expansion with viral peptide pools in the ViraFEST assay, antigen-specific CD4+ T cells were sequenced. Culture lasted 10 days before CD4+ T cell isolation. The cohort was immunized with two doses of either the BNT162b2 or mRNA-1273 vaccine. Testing of the vaccine recipients showed negative nucleocapsid antibodies and no prior SARS-CoV-2 infection. Each culture well received a few million PBMC. These cells were then cultured in IMDM with about 9.1 IU/ml IL-2 and 10 ug/ml peptides. This entry belongs to a study of vaccination effects on CD4 cells after COVID-19. General study results and limits: Long after vaccination, the clones induced by infection and by vaccine shrank markedly in size.

Per the germline V gene, CDR1 is MNHEY and CDR2 is SVGAGI. The junction had 8 bases not matched to a gene; V was cut back by 6 bases and J by 5 bases. This CDR3 has 14 residues. The protocol was immunoSEQ multiplex PCR, while the TCRdb copy is restricted to in-frame clones and leaves out a portion. The data hold tens of thousands of clones, with around 81% observed a single time. The clonotype comes from a human donor who received a COVID-19 vaccine. The sample in question was CD4+ T cells from PBMCs cultured with HCoV-229E spike peptides, obtained after COVID-19 vaccination. V gene TRBV6-5 combines with J gene TRBJ1-2, with TRBD1 matching over 8 bases. The CDR3 DNA reads as TGTGCCAGCAGGAGGACAGGGTTTGGGTATGGCTACACCTTC. This translates into CASRRTGFGYGYTF.